Shown below are 24 T cell receptor beta chains from a single sample sequenced in a study of T cells in Graves' hyperthyroidism and ophthalmopathy. Amplified TCR beta CDR3 regions derived from RNA transcripts. The primer set for the first-round RT-PCR of the TCR CDR3 was HTBI. TCRdb processed the multiplex PCR reads anew with MiXCR; each CDR3 protein has one entry. The sample holds about 530,000 distinct CDR3 sequences, approximately 17% seen once. Source material: blood. Receptor source: a woman younger than 35 with Graves' ophthalmopathy.

This clonotype showed up many times. The chain has TRBV29-1 and TRBJ2-5; 8 nucleotides line up with TRBD2. Germline V gene sequence: CDR1 SQVTM, CDR2 ANQGSEA. Trimming took 2 bases from V and 5 from J; bases not matched to a gene: 10. This CDR3 has 15 amino acids. The CDR3 bases are TGCAGCGTTGAAACCGGGACTAGTGTGACGGAGACCCAGTACTTC. Its protein is CSVETGTSVTETQYF.

This clonotype occurred many times. The CDR3 DNA is TGCAGTGCGATGAGCGGGGGGACGGGGCAAGAGACCCAGTACTTC. Translation gives CSAMSGGTGQETQYF. V is TRBV20-1 and J is TRBJ2-5; 9 bases agree with TRBD2. J lost 2 bases, V lost 6 bases, and 10 bases had no gene match. The CDR3 is 15 amino acids. CDR1 is DFQATT, CDR2 SNEGSKA, per germline (reference sequence).

This clonotype was observed many times. J is TRBJ2-1 and V is TRBV7-9, with 9 bases identical to TRBD2. Germline V CDR1 and CDR2: SEHNR, FQNEAQ (reference sequence). Trimming at V came to 4 bases and at J to 8 bases, leaving 12 bases not matched to a gene. This CDR3 region has 16 residues. The CDR3 DNA reads as TGTGCCAGCAGCTCCCTTGCGGGGGGGAGAGGGGATGAGCAGTTCTTC. As protein: CASSSLAGGRGDEQFF. Combining the CDR3 with reference TRBV7-9 and TRBJ2-1 gives the whole variable domain DTGVSQNPRHKITKRGQNVTFRCDPISEHNRLYWYRQTLGQGPEFLTYFQNEAQLEKSRLLSDRFSAERPKGSFSTLEIQRTEQGDSAMYLCASSSLAGGRGDEQFFGPGTRLTVL.

As for this clonotype: This sequence may be a read error, since a much larger clone differs from it by one base. The chain couples TRBV6-1 to TRBJ1-3; D perhaps matches TRBD1 (5 bases). Germline loops: CDR1 MNHNS, CDR2 SASEGT. The CDR3 sequence is 16 residues long. The CDR3 spells CGSSEAGRATGNTIYF. As DNA, the CDR3 is TGTGGCAGCAGTGAAGCCGGCAGGGCAACTGGAAACACCATATATTTT.

This clonotype was counted ten times or more. The chain couples TRBV20-1 to TRBJ1-1; D perhaps matches TRBD1 (6 bases). Trimming removed 2 bases from V and 3 bases from J, with 22 bases in between. The CDR3 is 17 amino acids. Germline values: CDR1 DFQATT, CDR2 SNEGSKA (reference sequence). CDR3 sequence reads: CSARLRGTPGGYTEAFF. CDR3 nucleotides: TGCAGTGCTAGACTTCGAGGGACACCCGGGGGATACACTGAAGCTTTCTTT.

In this sample, this clonotype turned up a few times. J is TRBJ2-7 and V is TRBV12-3 or TRBV12-4; 13 bases align to TRBD2. The CDR3 length is 18 residues. The junction had 8 bases not matched to a gene; V was cut back by 1 base and J by 2 bases. The CDR3 nucleotides read TGTGCCAGCAGTTTAGAGAGGTGGGGACTAGCGGGAACCTACGAGCAGTACTTC. Protein product: CASSLERWGLAGTYEQYF.

In this sample, this clonotype turned up a few times. V and J are TRBV20-1 and TRBJ2-7; D not certain. Trimming stripped 0 bases from V and 6 bases from J, with 12 bases between. Germline CDR1 DFQATT, CDR2 SNEGSKA (reference sequence). There are 13 residues in the CDR3. The CDR3 here is CSARDSRRGEQYF. CDR3 DNA: TGCAGTGCTAGAGATAGCCGCAGAGGCGAGCAGTACTTC.

This rearrangement joins TRBV29-1 to TRBJ2-7; D perhaps matches TRBD1 (5 bases). The V and J ends lost 3 bases and 5 bases respectively, with 14 bases between them. This CDR3 is built from 13 residues. Germline V lookup: CDR1 SQVTM, CDR2 ANQGSEA. CDR3 residues: CSVDQGGTDEQYF. The CDR3 DNA follows: TGCAGCGTTGATCAGGGCGGAACCGACGAGCAGTACTTC.

A note on this clonotype: A much more abundant neighbour one base away suggests this may be a read error. J is TRBJ2-1 and V is TRBV9, with a tentative D call TRBD2 (5 bases). The CDR3 loop spans 15 amino acids. V was cut by 3 bases and J by 7 bases, with 17 bases left in between. Germline V gene lookup returns CDR1 SGDLS and CDR2 YYNGEE. CDR3 sequence reads: CASSDYAGPGNEQFF. CDR3 bases: TGTGCCAGCAGCGACTACGCCGGGCCGGGAAATGAGCAGTTCTTC.

The chain uses TRBV29-1 and TRBJ2-7, with D perhaps TRBD2 (5 bases). The V end lost 1 base, the J end lost 0 bases, and 13 bases lay between the germline ends. The CDR3 has 15 amino acids. The germline CDR1 and CDR2 sequences are SQVTM and ANQGSEA. As DNA, the CDR3 is TGCAGCGTTGAAGTGGTAGCGACGAACTCCTACGAGCAGTACTTC. Protein product: CSVEVVATNSYEQYF.

This clonotype was picked up many times. The chain employs TRBV11-2 and TRBJ2-7, with 7 bases identical to TRBD2. Germline V gene data show CDR1 as SGHAT and CDR2 as FQNNGV. CDR3 size: 13 residues. The ends lost 3 bases at V and 2 bases at J; junction bases unmatched: 1. The CDR3 sequence is CASSFAGAYEQYF. DNA of the CDR3: TGTGCCAGCAGCTTCGCGGGGGCCTACGAGCAGTACTTC.

This clonotype was observed a handful of times. V and J are TRBV20-1 and TRBJ1-4; 7 nucleotides match TRBD1. CDR3 length: 14 amino acids. From germline, CDR1 is DFQATT and CDR2 SNEGSKA (reference sequence). J lost 3 bases, V lost 3 bases, and 4 bases had no gene match. In DNA, the CDR3 is TGCAGTGCTAGGACAGGGATCGCTAATGAAAAACTGTTTTTT. Translated: CSARTGIANEKLFF.

The J gene is TRBJ2-4, the V gene TRBV6-6; D is perhaps TRBD1 or TRBD2 (5 bases each). Between the trimmed V and J ends, which lost 0 bases and 0 bases, there was a span of 9 bases. This CDR3 is built from 16 residues. The V gene's germline CDR1 is MNHNY and CDR2 SVGAGI (reference sequence). As DNA, the CDR3 is TGTGCCAGCAGTTACTCGAATGGGGGAGCCAAAAACATTCAGTACTTC. Translating gives CASSYSNGGAKNIQYF.

There are many counts of this clonotype. This chain uses TRBV10-3 with TRBJ2-7, with TRBD1 matching 9 bases. Trimming removed 6 bases from V and 3 bases from J; junction bases left unmatched: 3. Germline V gene sequence: CDR1 ENHRY, CDR2 SYGVKD. The CDR3 loop spans 13 amino acids. The CDR3 DNA is TGTGCCATCAGCCGGACAGGGGACTACGAGCAGTACTTC. The encoded protein is CAISRTGDYEQYF.

The chain couples TRBV28 to TRBJ2-1; D may be TRBD2 (6 bases). Germline V lookup: CDR1 MDHEN, CDR2 SYDVKM. The CDR3 length is 13 residues. Trimming removed 2 bases at V and 15 bases at J, with 17 bases between. The CDR3 DNA follows: TGTGCCAGCAGTTTAAGTAGCGGAGACTCTACGTTCTTC. Translated, it gives CASSLSSGDSTFF.

The chain combines TRBV11-2 with TRBJ1-2, with no clear D. This CDR3 has 14 residues. Germline lookup yields CDR1 SGHAT and CDR2 FQNNGV. Trimming left V 0 bases short and J 8 bases short, with 13 bases between. CDR3 region: CASSLDPLSEGYTF. The DNA of the CDR3 is TGTGCCAGCAGCTTAGACCCCCTTTCGGAAGGCTACACCTTC. Together with reference TRBV11-2 and TRBJ1-2, the CDR3 gives the full variable domain: EAGVAQSPRYKIIEKRQSVAFWCNPISGHATLYWYQQILGQGPKLLIQFQNNGVVDDSQLPKDRFSAERLKGVDSTLKIQPAKLEDSAVYLCASSLDPLSEGYTFGSGTRLTVV.

This clonotype was seen many times. V is TRBV2 and J is TRBJ1-2; 7 bases agree with TRBD1. This CDR3 has 15 amino acids. Germline values: CDR1 SNHLY, CDR2 FYNNEI. Unmatched junction bases numbered 12, after V lost 6 bases and J lost 5 bases. The CDR3: CASRVGTDSSYGYTF. CDR3 DNA sequence: TGTGCCAGCAGAGTCGGGACAGACTCTTCTTATGGCTACACCTTC.

This clonotype was counted ten times or more. The V call is TRBV2, the J call TRBJ2-1, with 10 positions matching TRBD1. Germline CDR1 reads SNHLY; CDR2 reads FYNNEI. The V and J ends lost 8 bases and 3 bases, in that order; junction bases with no gene match: 7. The length of the CDR3 is 15 residues. CDR3 residues: CASGRTGGFYNEQFF. In DNA, the CDR3 is TGTGCCAGCGGGCGGACAGGGGGTTTCTACAATGAGCAGTTCTTC.

The chain uses TRBV28 and TRBJ2-7; 7 bases line up with TRBD1. V lost 3 bases to trimming and J lost 3 bases; unmatched junction nucleotides: 8. Germline-derived CDR1 and CDR2 are MDHEN and SYDVKM. The CDR3 is 15 amino acids. The CDR3 protein is CASSFLTGVSYEQYF. CDR3 DNA: TGTGCCAGCAGTTTCCTCACAGGGGTGAGCTACGAGCAGTACTTC.

To note about this clonotype: A much more abundant neighbour one base away suggests this may be a read error. V is TRBV11-1 and J is TRBJ2-3; the match to TRBD1 covers 12 bases. This CDR3 is built from 16 residues. V lost 5 bases to trimming and J lost 4 bases; unmatched junction nucleotides: 7. Germline V gives CDR1 SGHAT, CDR2 FQDESV (reference sequence). The CDR3 is CASSPGDRGRPDTQYF. CDR3 nucleotide sequence: TGTGCCAGCAGCCCAGGGGACAGGGGGCGCCCAGATACGCAGTATTTT.

This clonotype has only a few counts. V is TRBV28 and J is TRBJ2-5, with D tentatively TRBD1 (5 bases). Trimming took off 4 bases at V and 2 bases at J, with 11 bases between the two ends. Germline lookup yields CDR1 MDHEN and CDR2 SYDVKM. The CDR3 extends over 14 amino acids. The CDR3 region is CASSSDRIQETQYF. Here the CDR3 DNA reads TGTGCCAGCAGTTCAGACAGAATACAAGAGACCCAGTACTTC.

This chain connects TRBV2 to TRBJ2-1, with 9 bases aligning to TRBD1. The junction had 6 bases not matched to a gene; V was cut back by 10 bases and J by 5 bases. Germline CDR1 reads SNHLY; CDR2 reads FYNNEI. The CDR3 consists of 13 residues. CDR3 in DNA: TGTGCCACCCGGGACAGGGAAGACAATGAGCAGTTCTTC. This encodes CATRDREDNEQFF.

This clonotype was counted only a few times. V and J are TRBV4-3 and TRBJ2-2, with 8 bases fitting TRBD1. With 1 base clipped from V and 5 bases from J, the junction kept 6 bases outside the gene matches. Germline CDR1 is LGHNA and CDR2 is YSLEER. The CDR3 loop spans 16 amino acids. The CDR3 protein is CASSQAPGQETGELFF. DNA of the CDR3: TGCGCCAGCAGCCAAGCCCCGGGACAGGAGACCGGGGAGCTGTTTTTT.

A note on this clonotype: A junction boundary mismatches the germline segment, possibly from a read error. The chain recombines TRBV7-9 with TRBJ2-1; D might be TRBD1 or TRBD2, each matching 5 bases. This CDR3 contains 15 residues. CDR1 SEHNR and CDR2 FQNEAQ come from the germline V gene (reference sequence). The CDR3 region is CASSLGWGSGDEQFF. Here the CDR3 DNA reads TGTGCCAGCAGTTTAGGGTGGGGGAGTGGAGATGAGCAGTTCTTC. Looking up the rest from reference TRBV7-9 and TRBJ2-1 gives the full variable domain: DTGVSQNPRHKITKRGQNVTFRCDPISEHNRLYWYRQTLGQGPEFLTYFQNEAQLEKSRLLSDRFSAERPKGSFSTLEIQRTEQGDSAMYLCASSLGWGSGDEQFFGPGTRLTVL.